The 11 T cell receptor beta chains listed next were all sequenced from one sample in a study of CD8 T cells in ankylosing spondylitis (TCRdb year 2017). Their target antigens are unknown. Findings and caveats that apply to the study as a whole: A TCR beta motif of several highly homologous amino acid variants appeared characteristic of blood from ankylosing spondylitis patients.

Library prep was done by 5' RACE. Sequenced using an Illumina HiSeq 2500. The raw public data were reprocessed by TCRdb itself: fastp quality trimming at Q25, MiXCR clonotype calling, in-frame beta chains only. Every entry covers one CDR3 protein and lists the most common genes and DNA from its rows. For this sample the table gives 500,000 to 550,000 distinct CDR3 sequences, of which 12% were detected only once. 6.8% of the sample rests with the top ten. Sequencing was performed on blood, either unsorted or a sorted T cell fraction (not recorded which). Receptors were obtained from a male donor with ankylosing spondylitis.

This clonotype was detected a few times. The CDR3, as DNA: TGCAGTGCTATGCACAGGGTGAATGGTCCCACTGAAGCTTTCTTT. Amino acids: CSAMHRVNGPTEAFF. The chain joins TRBV20-1 to TRBJ1-1, with D possibly being TRBD1 (6 bases). CDR1 and CDR2 (germline): DFQATT, SNEGSKA (reference sequence). The CDR3 covers 15 residues. V gave up 4 bases and J gave up 4 bases, with 19 bases separating them.

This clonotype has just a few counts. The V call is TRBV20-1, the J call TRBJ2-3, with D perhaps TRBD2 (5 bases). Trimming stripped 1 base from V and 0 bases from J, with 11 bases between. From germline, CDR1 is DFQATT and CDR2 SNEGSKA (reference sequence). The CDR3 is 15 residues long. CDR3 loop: CSARAPGSSTDTQYF. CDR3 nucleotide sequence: TGCAGTGCTAGAGCCCCGGGGTCTAGCACAGATACGCAGTATTTT.

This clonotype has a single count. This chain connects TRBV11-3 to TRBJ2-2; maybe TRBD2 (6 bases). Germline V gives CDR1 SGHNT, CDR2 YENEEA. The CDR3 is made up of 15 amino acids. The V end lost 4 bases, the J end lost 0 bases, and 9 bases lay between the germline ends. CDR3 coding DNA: TGTGCCAGCAGCTGGGGACTTCCGAACACCGGGGAGCTGTTTTTT. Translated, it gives CASSWGLPNTGELFF.

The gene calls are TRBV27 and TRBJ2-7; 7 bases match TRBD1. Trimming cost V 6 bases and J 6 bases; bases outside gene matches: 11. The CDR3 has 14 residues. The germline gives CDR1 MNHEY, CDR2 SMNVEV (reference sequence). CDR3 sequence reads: CASRTRWDRGEQYF. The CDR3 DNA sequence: TGTGCCAGCAGGACCCGGTGGGACAGAGGCGAGCAGTACTTC.

CDR3 DNA sequence: TGTGCCAGCAGTTTTAGCCGGGACTCGGAGACCCAGTACTTC. It is translated as CASSFSRDSETQYF. The J gene is TRBJ2-5, the V gene TRBV7-2; possible D gene TRBD2, 6 bases. The CDR3 is 14 amino acids. Germline V gene lookup returns CDR1 SGHTA and CDR2 FQGNSA. Trimming removed 6 bases at V and 5 bases at J, with 16 bases between.

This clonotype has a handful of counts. DNA for the CDR3: TGTGCCAGCAGCTTAGCTGGCCCCCCGGGAGTGGGCTACACCTTC. It encodes CASSLAGPPGVGYTF. The chain uses TRBV11-3 and TRBJ1-2; no reliable D call. Germline V gives CDR1 SGHNT, CDR2 YENEEA. The CDR3 spans 15 residues. Trimming shortened V by 1 base and J by 8 bases, and 17 bases separated the two germline ends.

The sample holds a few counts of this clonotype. CDR3: CASSLRLGSPLHF. The CDR3 DNA is TGTGCCAGCAGTTTGAGACTGGGTTCACCCCTCCACTTT. The rearrangement links TRBV12-3 or TRBV12-4 to TRBJ1-6; D is undetermined. V lost 3 bases to trimming and J lost 9 bases, with 9 bases between them. The CDR3 sequence is 13 residues long.

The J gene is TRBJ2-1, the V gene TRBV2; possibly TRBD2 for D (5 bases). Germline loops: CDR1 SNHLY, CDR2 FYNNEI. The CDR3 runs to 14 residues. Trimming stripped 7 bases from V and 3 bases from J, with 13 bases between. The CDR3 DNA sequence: TGTGCCAGCAAGTACAGCGGATACTACAATGAGCAGTTCTTC. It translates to CASKYSGYYNEQFF.

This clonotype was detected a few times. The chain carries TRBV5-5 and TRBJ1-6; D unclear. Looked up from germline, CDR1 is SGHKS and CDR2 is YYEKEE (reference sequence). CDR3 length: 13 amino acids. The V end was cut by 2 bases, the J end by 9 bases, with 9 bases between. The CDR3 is CASSFWESSPLHF. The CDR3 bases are TGTGCCAGCAGCTTTTGGGAGAGTTCACCCCTCCACTTT. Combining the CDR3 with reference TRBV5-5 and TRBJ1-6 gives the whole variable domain DAGVTQSPTHLIKTRGQQVTLRCSPISGHKSVSWYQQVLGQGPQFIFQYYEKEERGRGNFPDRFSARQFPNYSSELNVNALLLGDSALYLCASSFWESSPLHFGNGTRLTVT.

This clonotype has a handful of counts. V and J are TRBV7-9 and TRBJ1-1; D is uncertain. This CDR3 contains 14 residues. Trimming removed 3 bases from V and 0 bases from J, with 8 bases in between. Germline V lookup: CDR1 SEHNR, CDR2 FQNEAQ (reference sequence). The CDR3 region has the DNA TGTGCCAGCAGCTTGAAAGGAATGAACACTGAAGCTTTCTTT. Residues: CASSLKGMNTEAFF.

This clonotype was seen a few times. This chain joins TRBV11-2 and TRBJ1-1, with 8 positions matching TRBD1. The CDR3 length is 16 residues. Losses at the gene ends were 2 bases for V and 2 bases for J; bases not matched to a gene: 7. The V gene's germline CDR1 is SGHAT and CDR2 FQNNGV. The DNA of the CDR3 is TGTGCCAGCAGCTTAATTCCCGGGACAGGAAACACTGAAGCTTTCTTT. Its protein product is CASSLIPGTGNTEAFF.